The 8 T cell receptor beta chains presented below share a single source sample, sequenced in a study of radiotherapy plus CTLA-4 blockade in lung cancer. Only in-frame clones appear in the TCRdb table, and some are missing; sequencing was by immunoSEQ multiplex PCR. The sample records roughly 90,000 clones, about 78% being singletons. The sequencing used peripheral blood, collected from a patient treated with radiotherapy plus ipilimumab. The receptors stem from a human donor with non-small cell lung cancer that progressed on radiotherapy plus ipilimumab.

This chain links TRBV15 with TRBJ2-5; 9 bases line up with TRBD2. Germline CDR1 is LNHNV and CDR2 is YYDKDF (reference sequence). This CDR3 spans 13 amino acids. CDR3 in amino acids: CATSGGPQETQYF. The CDR3 nucleotides are TGTGCAACAAGCGGGGGGCCCCAAGAGACCCAGTACTTC.

This clone showed up just a few times. The V gene is TRBV7-3, the J gene TRBJ2-7; TRBD1 might be the D (6 bases). The germline V gene encodes CDR1 SGHTA and CDR2 FQGTGA. The germline V and J ends were trimmed by 2 bases and 0 bases, with 11 bases remaining between them. The CDR3 is 15 amino acids. The CDR3 sequence is CASSLYRADSYEQYF. The CDR3 coding sequence is TGTGCCAGCAGCTTATACAGGGCTGACTCCTACGAGCAGTACTTC.

The CDR3 DNA sequence: TGTGCCAGCAGCTTGGAGCAGCTCAGCACAGATACGCAGTATTTT. Amino acid sequence: CASSLEQLSTDTQYF. This chain joins TRBV5-8 and TRBJ2-3; D unclear. The germline gives CDR1 SGHTS, CDR2 YDEGEE. There are 15 residues in the CDR3. Trimming took off 0 bases at V and 0 bases at J, with 8 bases between the two ends.

The chain has TRBV10-3 and TRBJ2-5, with D maybe TRBD1 (5 bases). CDR1 is ENHRY, CDR2 SYGVKD, per germline. The CDR3 totals 13 residues. V shed 4 bases and J shed 0 bases, with 6 bases lying between them. Here the CDR3 reads CAISGQNQETQYF. The CDR3 DNA follows: TGTGCCATCAGTGGACAGAACCAAGAGACCCAGTACTTC.

V gene TRBV5-1 combines with J gene TRBJ2-7, with 9 bases aligning to TRBD1. This CDR3 region has 16 residues. CDR1 and CDR2 from the germline V gene are SGHRS and YFSETQ. Trimming cost V 0 bases and J 6 bases; bases outside gene matches: 10. CDR3 sequence (DNA): TGCGCCAGCAGCTTGGCCCCGGGACAGGGTTCAGGCGAGCAGTACTTC. Translated, it gives CASSLAPGQGSGEQYF.

The CDR3 bases are TGTGCCAGCAGCTTAGACGATACGCAGTATTTT. Amino acids: CASSLDDTQYF. V gene TRBV7-6 combines with J gene TRBJ2-3, with D unclear. The CDR3 has 11 amino acids. From germline, CDR1 is SGHVS and CDR2 FNYEAQ. The V gene lost 1 base and the J gene lost 6 bases, with 2 bases spanning the gap.

The rearrangement links TRBV6-1 to TRBJ2-2; the D is unclear. Germline-derived CDR1 and CDR2 are MNHNS and SASEGT. V lost 0 bases to trimming and J lost 7 bases, with 12 bases between them. The CDR3 is made up of 15 amino acids. CDR3 residues: CASSEASPLGGELFF. The CDR3 DNA reads TGTGCCAGCAGTGAAGCGTCCCCCCTGGGCGGGGAGCTGTTTTTT.

This rearrangement joins TRBV7-2 to TRBJ1-3, with a tentative D call TRBD1 (6 bases). The V end lost 5 bases, the J end lost 2 bases, and 10 bases lay between the germline ends. Germline lookup yields CDR1 SGHTA and CDR2 FQGNSA. The CDR3 covers 14 residues. This CDR3 reads CASSLRTAGNTIYF. CDR3 in DNA: TGTGCCAGCAGCCTTCGGACAGCTGGAAACACCATATATTTT.